Shown below are 16 T cell receptor beta chains from a single sample sequenced in a study of T cells after yellow fever vaccination. In TCRdb, the 5' RACE reads were re-called with MiXCR into one record per CDR3 protein. The table lists around 340,000 distinct CDR3 sequences, about 9.5% of them singletons. Sequencing used PBMCs, obtained on the day of the first yellow fever vaccination. All receptors come from a man aged 18 to 35 who received the YFV17D yellow fever vaccine.

This clonotype was seen at least ten times. This chain joins TRBV12-3 or TRBV12-4 and TRBJ1-4; D is undetermined. There are 14 residues in the CDR3. Between the trimmed V and J ends, which lost 5 bases and 8 bases, there was a span of 15 bases. The CDR3 nucleotides are TGTGCCAGCAGTCCCGCCCTACCTGGAGAAAAACTGTTTTTT. It codes for CASSPALPGEKLFF.

This clonotype came up a few times. This chain joins TRBV4-1 and TRBJ1-2; the match to TRBD1 covers 10 bases. The CDR3 has 14 amino acids. Trimming removed 3 bases from V and 10 bases from J; junction bases left unmatched: 8. In germline, CDR1 is MGHRA, CDR2 YSYEKL. CDR3 protein: CASSHPGTGEPYTF. In nucleotides, the CDR3 is TGCGCCAGCAGCCACCCCGGGACAGGGGAACCCTACACCTTC.

V gene TRBV7-9 combines with J gene TRBJ2-1; 14 nucleotides align to TRBD2. The J segment lost 9 bases and the V segment lost 4 bases, leaving 8 bases of the junction unmatched. The germline V gene has CDR1 SEHNR and CDR2 FQNEAQ (reference sequence). The CDR3 spans 16 residues. The CDR3, as DNA: TGTGCCAGCAGCTGGTCCGGGACTAGCGGGGGAATTGAGCAGTTCTTC. Translated: CASSWSGTSGGIEQFF. Full variable domain (outside the CDR3, taken from reference TRBV7-9 and TRBJ2-1): DTGVSQNPRHKITKRGQNVTFRCDPISEHNRLYWYRQTLGQGPEFLTYFQNEAQLEKSRLLSDRFSAERPKGSFSTLEIQRTEQGDSAMYLCASSWSGTSGGIEQFFGPGTRLTVL.

The chain combines TRBV29-1 with TRBJ2-1; no reliable D call. Trimming took 5 bases from V and 5 from J, leaving 13 bases between them. Germline loops: CDR1 SQVTM, CDR2 ANQGSEA. CDR3 length: 13 residues. CDR3 coding DNA: TGCAGCGTTCCGTGGAGAGGCAACAATGAGCAGTTCTTC. Amino acid sequence: CSVPWRGNNEQFF.

This chain joins TRBV11-2 and TRBJ2-1; D is perhaps TRBD1 (6 bases). Germline CDR1 and CDR2: SGHAT and FQNNGV. Trimming pared 5 bases from V and 7 bases from J, leaving 12 bases between. The CDR3 loop spans 13 amino acids. The DNA of the CDR3 is TGTGCCAGCAGCCCCGGACAGCCTAATGAGCAGTTCTTC. Its translation is CASSPGQPNEQFF.

This clonotype has more than one count but fewer than ten. This rearrangement joins TRBV6-1 to TRBJ2-1; the match to TRBD2 covers 9 bases. The germline CDR1 and CDR2 sequences are MNHNS and SASEGT. This CDR3 is 11 amino acids long. With V trimmed by 3 bases and J by 14 bases, 2 bases remained unmatched. CDR3 loop: CASSEGLAKFF. Written as DNA, the CDR3 is TGTGCCAGCAGTGAGGGACTAGCTAAGTTCTTC.

There are many counts of this clonotype. The V call is TRBV4-1, the J call TRBJ2-7; D perhaps matches TRBD1 (5 bases). The CDR3 contains 16 residues. With 0 bases removed from V and 0 bases from J, the gap between germline ends came to 12 bases. Per the germline V gene, CDR1 is MGHRA and CDR2 is YSYEKL. The DNA for the CDR3 is TGCGCCAGCAGCCAAGAGACAGCGATGAGCTCCTACGAGCAGTACTTC. Its protein product is CASSQETAMSSYEQYF.

The sample holds a few counts of this clonotype. The gene calls are TRBV7-7 and TRBJ2-3; 9 positions match TRBD2. This CDR3 comprises 14 residues. V was clipped by 5 bases and J by 5 bases; unmatched bases: 5. Germline values: CDR1 SSHAT, CDR2 FNYEAQ (reference sequence). The CDR3 region has the DNA TGTGCCAGCAGCGGCGGGGGGGCAGGAGATACGCAGTATTTT. Residues: CASSGGGAGDTQYF.

Ten or more counts support this clonotype. The genes are TRBV2 and TRBJ2-5; a possible D gene is TRBD2 (5 bases). Trimming took 6 bases from V and 0 from J, leaving 5 bases between them. This CDR3 comprises 12 residues. Per the germline V gene, CDR1 is SNHLY and CDR2 is FYNNEI. In nucleotides, the CDR3 is TGTGCCAGCAGGGGAGACCAAGAGACCCAGTACTTC. The encoded protein is CASRGDQETQYF.

This clonotype occurred a few times. This clone may be a read error of a much larger clone one base away. CDR3: CASSFGDYEQYF. The DNA of the CDR3 is TGTGCCAGCAGTTTTGGTGATTACGAGCAGTACTTC. The rearrangement joins TRBV12-3 or TRBV12-4 to TRBJ2-7; D gene ambiguous. The length of the CDR3 is 12 residues. V lost 3 bases to trimming and J lost 4 bases, with 7 bases between them.

This clonotype was detected only a few times. V is TRBV12-3 or TRBV12-4 and J is TRBJ2-5, with D perhaps TRBD2 (6 bases). Trimming pared 2 bases from V and 5 bases from J, leaving 21 bases between. The CDR3 has 17 residues. Here the CDR3 reads CASSLRDNSLGGETQYF. In DNA, the CDR3 is TGTGCCAGCAGTTTAAGGGATAACTCACTGGGAGGTGAGACCCAGTACTTC.

This chain links TRBV9 with TRBJ2-3, with D possibly matching TRBD2 (6 bases). V was trimmed by 0 bases and J by 6 bases, leaving 14 bases between them. From germline, CDR1 is SGDLS and CDR2 YYNGEE. CDR3 length: 15 amino acids. Here the CDR3 reads CASSVEAGSRDTQYF. In DNA, the CDR3 is TGTGCCAGCAGCGTAGAAGCGGGCAGTAGGGATACGCAGTATTTT.

V gene TRBV20-1 combines with J gene TRBJ1-6; the D is unclear. This CDR3 comprises 13 residues. The V end lost 0 bases, the J end lost 14 bases, and 14 bases lay between the germline ends. CDR1 DFQATT and CDR2 SNEGSKA come from the germline V gene (reference sequence). The CDR3 here is CSARDSGSEALHF. In DNA, the CDR3 is TGCAGTGCTAGAGATTCCGGCTCAGAGGCCCTCCACTTT.

The rearrangement uses TRBV4-1 and TRBJ1-5, with D uncertain. The CDR3 length is 16 residues. Trimming shortened V by 1 base and J by 4 bases, and 14 bases separated the two germline ends. Germline lookup yields CDR1 MGHRA and CDR2 YSYEKL. CDR3 bases: TGCGCCAGCAGCCAAGTCCCCCGCAGCTTGAATCAGCCCCAGCATTTT. It codes for CASSQVPRSLNQPQHF.

This clonotype turned up a few times. The chain is built from TRBV7-7 and TRBJ2-5; maybe TRBD2 (7 bases). The CDR3 consists of 13 residues. CDR1 is SSHAT and CDR2 is FNYEAQ in the germline V gene (reference sequence). Trimming removed 6 bases from V and 7 bases from J, with 15 bases in between. The CDR3 DNA follows: TGTGCCAGCAGGGGGGGGCCCTTGGGGACCCAGTACTTC. Translation gives CASRGGPLGTQYF.

This clonotype showed up just a few times. The V call is TRBV4-3, the J call TRBJ1-2; the D gene is possibly TRBD1 (5 bases). V lost 4 bases and J lost 4, with 16 bases in between. The CDR3 runs 15 residues. CDR1 LGHNA and CDR2 YSLEER come from the germline V gene. Written as DNA, the CDR3 is TGCGCCAGCAGCCCAAGCCAGGGCGCCAGCTATGGCTACACCTTC. Protein: CASSPSQGASYGYTF.